Listed below are T cell receptor beta chains from one sample, sequenced in a study of cytomegalovirus exposure and HLA in healthy donors. Produced via immunoSEQ multiplex PCR; TCRdb's table is partial and in-frame only. Here the sample spans roughly 160,000 clones, 73% being singletons. The sequenced sample consisted of PBMCs. These receptors were collected from a woman aged 18 to 35 in good health and CMV-seropositive. CDR3s include the opening cysteine and the closing phenylalanine or tryptophan. D genes are given only for firm matches. Some rows mark clone size as missing; the rest say once, few, many or name a class of expanded clone.

. 15 . TRBJ2-3 TRBV7-2 CASSGGGGGTDTQYF TGTGCCAGCAGCGGAGGGGGCGGGGGCACAGATACGCAGTATTTT
. 13 . TRBJ1-1 TRBV11-2 CASSLDVWPEAFF TGTGCCAGCAGCTTAGACGTATGGCCTGAAGCTTTCTTT
. 15 . TRBJ1-3 TRBV2 CASRPQGRTGNTIYF TGTGCCAGCAGGCCACAGGGAAGAACTGGAAACACCATATATTTT
few 14 . TRBJ1-1 TRBV28 CASTLRTVNTEAFF TGTGCCAGCACCCTCCGGACAGTGAACACTGAAGCTTTCTTT
. 13 TRBD1 TRBJ1-2 TRBV9 CASSPTGVYGYTF TGTGCCAGCAGCCCAACAGGGGTCTATGGCTACACCTTC
. 17 TRBD1 TRBJ2-7 TRBV5-5 CASRPLATGTDSYEQYF TGTGCCAGCAGACCACTCGCCACCGGGACAGATTCCTACGAGCAGTACTTC
. 16 TRBD2 TRBJ2-1 TRBV19 CASSIDQSGGAGEQFF TGTGCCAGTAGTATAGATCAGAGCGGGGGGGCGGGTGAGCAGTTCTTC
. 15 . TRBJ2-7 TRBV2 CASKEGSGQTYEQYF TGTGCCAGCAAGGAGGGTTCGGGGCAGACCTACGAGCAGTACTTC
few 13 . TRBJ1-4 TRBV7-4 CASNLKHNEKLFF TGTGCCAGCAACCTGAAGCATAATGAAAAACTGTTTTTT
. 12 . TRBJ2-2 TRBV29-1 CSVVGGGGELFF TGCAGCGTTGTGGGGGGTGGCGGGGAGCTGTTTTTT
. 13 . TRBJ1-2 TRBV7-6 CASSLGQNYGYTF TGTGCCAGCAGCTTAGGACAGAACTATGGCTACACCTTC